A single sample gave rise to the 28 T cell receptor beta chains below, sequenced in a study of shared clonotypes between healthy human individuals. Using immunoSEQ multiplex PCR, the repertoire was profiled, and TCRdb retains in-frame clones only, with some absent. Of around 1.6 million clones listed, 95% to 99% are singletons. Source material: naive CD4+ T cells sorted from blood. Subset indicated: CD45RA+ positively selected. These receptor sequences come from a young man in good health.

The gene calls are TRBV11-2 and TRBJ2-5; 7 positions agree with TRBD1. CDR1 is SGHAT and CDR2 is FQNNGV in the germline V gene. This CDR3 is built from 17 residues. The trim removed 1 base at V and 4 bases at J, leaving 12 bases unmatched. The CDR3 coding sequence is TGTGCCAGCAGCTTAGGTTTGACAGGGATCGTTGGAGAGACCCAGTACTTC. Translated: CASSLGLTGIVGETQYF.

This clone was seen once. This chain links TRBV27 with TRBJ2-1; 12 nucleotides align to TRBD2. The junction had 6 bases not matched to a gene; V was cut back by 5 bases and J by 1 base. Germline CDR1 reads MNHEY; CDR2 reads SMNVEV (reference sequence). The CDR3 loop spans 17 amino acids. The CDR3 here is CASSPPTSGSSYNEQFF. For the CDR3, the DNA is TGTGCCAGCAGTCCACCGACTAGCGGGAGTTCCTACAATGAGCAGTTCTTC.

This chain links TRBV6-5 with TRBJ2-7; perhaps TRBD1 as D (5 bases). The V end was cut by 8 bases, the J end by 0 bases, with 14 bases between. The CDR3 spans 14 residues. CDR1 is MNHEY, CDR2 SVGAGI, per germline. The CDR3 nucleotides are TGTGCCAGCGTAAGGGGCTACCCCTCCTACGAGCAGTACTTC. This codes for CASVRGYPSYEQYF.

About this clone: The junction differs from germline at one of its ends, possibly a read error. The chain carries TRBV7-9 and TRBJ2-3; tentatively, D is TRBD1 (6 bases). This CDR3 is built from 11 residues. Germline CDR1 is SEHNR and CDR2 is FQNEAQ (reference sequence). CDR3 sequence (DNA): TGTGCCAGCAGCTCCTCCTCCGGGACATACTTT. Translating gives CASSSSSGTYF.

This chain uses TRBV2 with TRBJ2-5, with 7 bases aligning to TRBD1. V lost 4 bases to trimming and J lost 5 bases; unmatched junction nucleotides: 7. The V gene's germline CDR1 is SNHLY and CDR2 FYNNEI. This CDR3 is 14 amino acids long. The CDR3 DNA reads TGTGCCAGCAGTGGAAAGGGGGCTTGGGAGACCCAGTACTTC. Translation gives CASSGKGAWETQYF. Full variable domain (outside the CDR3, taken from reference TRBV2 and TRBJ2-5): EPEVTQTPSHQVTQMGQEVILRCVPISNHLYFYWYRQILGQKVEFLVSFYNNEISEKSEIFDDQFSVERPDGSNFTLKIRSTKLEDSAMYFCASSGKGAWETQYFGPGTRLLVL.

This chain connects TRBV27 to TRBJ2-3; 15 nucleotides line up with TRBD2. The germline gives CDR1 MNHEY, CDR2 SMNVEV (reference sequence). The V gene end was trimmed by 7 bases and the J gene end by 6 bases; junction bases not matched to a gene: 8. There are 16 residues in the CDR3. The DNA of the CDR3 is TGTGCCAGCACCCTCGGACTAGCGGGAGGGCCTGATACGCAGTATTTT. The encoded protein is CASTLGLAGGPDTQYF.

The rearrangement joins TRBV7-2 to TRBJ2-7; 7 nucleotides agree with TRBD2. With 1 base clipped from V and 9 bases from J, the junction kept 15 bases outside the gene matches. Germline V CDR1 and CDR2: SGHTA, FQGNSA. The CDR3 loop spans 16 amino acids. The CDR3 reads CASSLDWSGGHAGQYF. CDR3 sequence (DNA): TGTGCCAGCAGCTTAGATTGGTCGGGAGGTCACGCCGGGCAGTACTTC.

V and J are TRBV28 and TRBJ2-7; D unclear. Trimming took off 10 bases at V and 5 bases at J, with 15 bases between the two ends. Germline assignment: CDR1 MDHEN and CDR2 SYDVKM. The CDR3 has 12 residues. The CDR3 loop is CATQSSLHEQYF. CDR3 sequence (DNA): TGTGCCACGCAGAGCAGTCTCCACGAGCAGTACTTC.

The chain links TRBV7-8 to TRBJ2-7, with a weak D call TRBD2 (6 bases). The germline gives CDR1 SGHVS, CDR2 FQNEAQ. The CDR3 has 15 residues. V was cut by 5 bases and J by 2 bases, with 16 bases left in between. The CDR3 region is CASSQEEGRPYEQYF. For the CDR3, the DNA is TGTGCCAGCAGCCAAGAGGAGGGCCGTCCCTACGAGCAGTACTTC.

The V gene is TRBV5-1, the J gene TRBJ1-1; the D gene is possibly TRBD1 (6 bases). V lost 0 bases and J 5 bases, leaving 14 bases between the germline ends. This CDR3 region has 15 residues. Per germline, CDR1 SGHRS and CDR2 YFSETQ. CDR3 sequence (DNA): TGCGCCAGCAGCTTGGAGGGGGGCGTTGGGACTGAAGCTTTCTTT. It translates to CASSLEGGVGTEAFF.

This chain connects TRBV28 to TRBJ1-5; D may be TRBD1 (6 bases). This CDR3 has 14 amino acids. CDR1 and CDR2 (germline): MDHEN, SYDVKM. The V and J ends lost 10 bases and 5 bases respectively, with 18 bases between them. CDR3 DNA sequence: TGTGCCATCCTTCAAGGGGGTTGGGATCAGCCCCAGCATTTT. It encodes CAILQGGWDQPQHF.

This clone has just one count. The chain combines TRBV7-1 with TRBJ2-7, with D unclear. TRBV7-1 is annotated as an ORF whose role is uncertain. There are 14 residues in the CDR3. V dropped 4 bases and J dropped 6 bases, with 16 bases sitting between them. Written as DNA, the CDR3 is TGTGCCAGCAGCTTAGTCGGGCTGTGGGGCGAGCAGTACTTC. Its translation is CASSLVGLWGEQYF.

The CDR3 is CATSKSAGGGTDTQYF. CDR3 in DNA: TGTGCCACCAGCAAGTCAGCGGGAGGTGGCACAGATACGCAGTATTTT. This sequence joins TRBV15 and TRBJ2-3, with TRBD2 matching over 9 bases. The germline gives CDR1 LNHNV, CDR2 YYDKDF (reference sequence). The V and J ends lost 4 bases and 1 base, in that order; junction bases with no gene match: 6. CDR3 length: 16 amino acids.

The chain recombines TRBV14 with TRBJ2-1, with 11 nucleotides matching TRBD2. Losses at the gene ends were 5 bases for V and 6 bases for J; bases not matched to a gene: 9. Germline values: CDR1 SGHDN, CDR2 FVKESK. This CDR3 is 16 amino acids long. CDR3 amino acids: CASSTLAGGPTNEQFF. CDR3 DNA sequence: TGTGCCAGCAGCACCTTAGCGGGAGGGCCCACCAATGAGCAGTTCTTC. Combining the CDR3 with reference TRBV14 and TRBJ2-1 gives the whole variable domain EAGVTQFPSHSVIEKGQTVTLRCDPISGHDNLYWYRRVMGKEIKFLLHFVKESKQDESGMPNNRFLAERTGGTYSTLKVQPAELEDSGVYFCASSTLAGGPTNEQFFGPGTRLTVL.

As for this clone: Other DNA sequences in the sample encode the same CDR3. The CDR3 region has the DNA TGTGCCACCAGCAGAGATGGTCAGCCCCAGCATTTT. Translated: CATSRDGQPQHF. This chain uses TRBV15 with TRBJ1-5; D remains ambiguous. The CDR3 consists of 12 residues. Germline V gives CDR1 LNHNV, CDR2 YYDKDF (reference sequence). V lost 0 bases and J lost 6, with 3 bases in between.

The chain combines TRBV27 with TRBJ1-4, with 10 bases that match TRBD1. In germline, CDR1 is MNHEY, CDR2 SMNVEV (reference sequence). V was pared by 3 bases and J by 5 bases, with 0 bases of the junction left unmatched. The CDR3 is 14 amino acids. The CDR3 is CASSLTGGNEKLFF. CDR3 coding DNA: TGTGCCAGCAGTTTGACAGGGGGCAATGAAAAACTGTTTTTT.

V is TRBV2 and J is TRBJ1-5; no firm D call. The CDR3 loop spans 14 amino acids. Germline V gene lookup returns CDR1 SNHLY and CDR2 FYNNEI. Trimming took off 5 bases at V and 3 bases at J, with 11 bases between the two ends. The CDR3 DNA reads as TGTGCCAGCAGTATTACAACAGACAATCAGCCCCAGCATTTT. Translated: CASSITTDNQPQHF.

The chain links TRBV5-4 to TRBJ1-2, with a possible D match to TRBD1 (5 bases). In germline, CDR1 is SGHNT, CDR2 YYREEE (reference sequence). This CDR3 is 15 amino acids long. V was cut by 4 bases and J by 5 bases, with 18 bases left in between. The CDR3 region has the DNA TGTGCCAGCAGCCCTCCGGGCAGGGAAGGGTATGGCTACACCTTC. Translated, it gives CASSPPGREGYGYTF.

CDR3: CASSPEGGGLYGYTF. The DNA of the CDR3 is TGTGCCAGCAGCCCCGAAGGAGGGGGTCTCTATGGCTACACCTTC. The rearrangement uses TRBV7-8 and TRBJ1-2; TRBD1 is a possible D gene (6 bases). Trimming left V 5 bases short and J 4 bases short, with 17 bases between. The CDR3 is 15 amino acids. CDR1 and CDR2 (germline): SGHVS, FQNEAQ. Filled out from reference TRBV7-8 and TRBJ1-2, the complete variable domain reads GAGVSQSPRYKVAKRGQDVALRCDPISGHVSLFWYQQALGQGPEFLTYFQNEAQLDKSGLPSDRFFAERPEGSVSTLKIQRTQQEDSAVYLCASSPEGGGLYGYTFGSGTRLTVV.

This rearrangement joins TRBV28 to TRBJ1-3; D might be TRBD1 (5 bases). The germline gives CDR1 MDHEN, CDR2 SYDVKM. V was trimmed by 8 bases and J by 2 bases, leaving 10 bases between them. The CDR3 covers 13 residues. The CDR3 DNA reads TGTGCCAGCGGCAGGGTTGCTGGAAACACCATATATTTT. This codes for CASGRVAGNTIYF.

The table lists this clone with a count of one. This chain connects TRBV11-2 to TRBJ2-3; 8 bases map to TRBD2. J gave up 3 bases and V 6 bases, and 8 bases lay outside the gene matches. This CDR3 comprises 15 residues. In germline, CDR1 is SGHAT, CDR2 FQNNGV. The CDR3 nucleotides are TGTGCCAGCAGAAAATTCGGGGGGGCGACAGATACGCAGTATTTT. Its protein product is CASRKFGGATDTQYF. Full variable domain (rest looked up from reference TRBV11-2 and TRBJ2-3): EAGVAQSPRYKIIEKRQSVAFWCNPISGHATLYWYQQILGQGPKLLIQFQNNGVVDDSQLPKDRFSAERLKGVDSTLKIQPAKLEDSAVYLCASRKFGGATDTQYFGPGTRLTVL.

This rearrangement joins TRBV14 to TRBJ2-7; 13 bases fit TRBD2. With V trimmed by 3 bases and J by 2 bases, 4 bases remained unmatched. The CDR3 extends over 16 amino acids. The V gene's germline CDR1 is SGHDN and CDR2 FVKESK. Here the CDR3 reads CASSHLGLAGPYEQYF. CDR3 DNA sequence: TGTGCCAGCAGCCACCTGGGACTAGCGGGGCCCTACGAGCAGTACTTC.

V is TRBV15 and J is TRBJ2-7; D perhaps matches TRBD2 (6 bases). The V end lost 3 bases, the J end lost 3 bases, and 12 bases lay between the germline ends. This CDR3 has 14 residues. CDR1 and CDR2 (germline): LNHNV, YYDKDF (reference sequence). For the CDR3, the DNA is TGTGCCACCAGCAGCGCGACTAGGCTCTACGAGCAGTACTTC. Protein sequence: CATSSATRLYEQYF.

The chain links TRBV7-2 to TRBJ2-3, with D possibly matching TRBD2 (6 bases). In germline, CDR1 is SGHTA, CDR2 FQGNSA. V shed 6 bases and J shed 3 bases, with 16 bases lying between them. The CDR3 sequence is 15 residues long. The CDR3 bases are TGTGCCAGCAGTTCCGAGTGGGGGAGGACAGATACGCAGTATTTT. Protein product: CASSSEWGRTDTQYF.

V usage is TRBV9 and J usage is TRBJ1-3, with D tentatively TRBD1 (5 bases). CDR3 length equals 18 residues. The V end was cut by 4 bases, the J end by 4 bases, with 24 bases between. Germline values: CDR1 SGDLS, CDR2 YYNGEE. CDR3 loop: CASSTTRGSSGSGNTIYF. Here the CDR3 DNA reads TGTGCCAGCAGCACTACACGGGGCAGCTCAGGTTCGGGAAACACCATATATTTT.

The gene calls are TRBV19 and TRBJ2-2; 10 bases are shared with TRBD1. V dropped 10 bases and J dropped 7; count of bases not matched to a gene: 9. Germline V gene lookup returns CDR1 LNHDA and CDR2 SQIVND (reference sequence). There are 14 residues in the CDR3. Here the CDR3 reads CATQDRGLIGELFF. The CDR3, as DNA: TGTGCCACCCAAGACAGGGGGCTCATCGGGGAGCTGTTTTTT.

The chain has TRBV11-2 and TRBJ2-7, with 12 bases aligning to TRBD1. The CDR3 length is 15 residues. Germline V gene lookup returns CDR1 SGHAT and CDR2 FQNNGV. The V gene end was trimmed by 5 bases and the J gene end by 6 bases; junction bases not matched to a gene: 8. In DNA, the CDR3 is TGTGCCAGCAGCCGAAAGGGACAGGGGGCCTTCGAGCAGTACTTC. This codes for CASSRKGQGAFEQYF.

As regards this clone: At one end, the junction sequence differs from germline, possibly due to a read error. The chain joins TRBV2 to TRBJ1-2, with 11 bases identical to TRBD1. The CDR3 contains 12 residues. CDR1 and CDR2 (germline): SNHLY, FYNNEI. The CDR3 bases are TGTGCCAGCAGGGACAGGGGGCCTTCTATCGCCTTC. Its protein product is CASRDRGPSIAF.